Below, 28 T cell receptor beta chains from the same sample are listed, as sequenced in a study of blood T cell repertoires in COVID-19. TCRdb's table, derived via immunoSEQ multiplex PCR, lists solely in-frame clones and lacks some. Among 390,000 or so clones listed, 89% were seen once. Sequenced material: peripheral blood. These receptors were obtained from a woman aged 30 to 39 with COVID-19, enrolled during active disease.

The rearrangement uses TRBV10-3 and TRBJ2-7, with a tentative D call TRBD2 (5 bases). V was cut by 3 bases and J by 4 bases, with 10 bases left in between. The germline V gene has CDR1 ENHRY and CDR2 SYGVKD. This CDR3 contains 13 residues. This chain's CDR3 is CAISEEGPYEQYV. Here the CDR3 DNA reads TGTGCCATCAGTGAAGAGGGCCCGTACGAGCAGTACGTC.

This clone was found a few times. The sample has other DNA sequences that encode this CDR3 too. The chain recombines TRBV5-1 with TRBJ2-3, with D possibly TRBD2 on 6 matching bases. CDR3 length equals 15 residues. CDR1 is SGHRS, CDR2 YFSETQ, per germline. Trimming took off 0 bases at V and 0 bases at J, with 8 bases between the two ends. In DNA form, the CDR3 reads TGCGCCAGCAGCTTGGTAAGCGGGAGCACAGATACGCAGTATTTT. Translated, it gives CASSLVSGSTDTQYF.

The chain couples TRBV6-6 to TRBJ2-2, with D tentatively TRBD2 (5 bases). In germline, CDR1 is MNHNY, CDR2 SVGAGI (reference sequence). The germline V and J ends were trimmed by 5 bases and 0 bases, with 16 bases remaining between them. This CDR3 has 17 amino acids. The CDR3 nucleotides read TGTGCCAGCAGTCACCGGTCGGGGTACGCGAACACCGGGGAGCTGTTTTTT. Translating it yields CASSHRSGYANTGELFF.

The V and J genes are TRBV4-3 and TRBJ2-1; D unclear. Germline V CDR1 and CDR2: LGHNA, YSLEER. The V end was cut by 0 bases, the J end by 2 bases, with 14 bases between. This CDR3 comprises 17 residues. The CDR3, as DNA: TGCGCCAGCAGCCAAGAGGGCTCGGCCCTTCCCTACAATGAGCAGTTCTTC. Its translation is CASSQEGSALPYNEQFF.

V and J are TRBV7-2 and TRBJ2-1, with TRBD2 matching over 7 bases. The CDR3 runs 15 residues. Per the germline V gene, CDR1 is SGHTA and CDR2 is FQGNSA. V shed 8 bases, J shed 0 bases, and the junction held 7 bases outside the gene matches. The CDR3 DNA is TGTGCCAGCGCCCTCTGGGAGGGCTCCTACAATGAGCAGTTCTTC. This codes for CASALWEGSYNEQFF.

The chain employs TRBV2 and TRBJ1-2; unclear D gene. In germline, CDR1 is SNHLY, CDR2 FYNNEI. There are 11 residues in the CDR3. Between the trimmed V and J ends, which lost 3 bases and 7 bases, there was a span of 6 bases. CDR3 in amino acids: CASSDPRGYTF. The CDR3 nucleotides are TGTGCCAGCAGTGACCCGCGTGGCTACACCTTC.

This clone was observed once. The chain links TRBV9 to TRBJ1-2; tentative D call: TRBD1 (6 bases). Germline V CDR1 and CDR2: SGDLS, YYNGEE. Trimming pared 4 bases from V and 5 bases from J, leaving 21 bases between. The CDR3 runs to 16 residues. The CDR3 sequence is CASSPTGTPDLYGYTF. In DNA, the CDR3 is TGTGCCAGCAGCCCAACAGGGACCCCGGACTTATATGGCTACACCTTC. Based on the CDR3 plus reference TRBV9 and TRBJ1-2, the full variable domain is DSGVTQTPKHLITATGQRVTLRCSPRSGDLSVYWYQQSLDQGLQFLIQYYNGEERAKGNILERFSAQQFPDLHSELNLSSLELGDSALYFCASSPTGTPDLYGYTFGSGTRLTVV.

The chain employs TRBV6-5 and TRBJ2-7, with D unclear. Trimming shortened V by 0 bases and J by 1 base, and 10 bases separated the two germline ends. The CDR3 loop spans 15 amino acids. CDR1 and CDR2 from the germline V gene are MNHEY and SVGAGI. The CDR3 loop reads CASSYSSAGSYEQYF. CDR3 coding DNA: TGTGCCAGCAGTTACTCGTCCGCCGGGTCCTACGAGCAGTACTTC.

The chain carries TRBV18 and TRBJ2-7; 7 nucleotides align to TRBD1. The length of the CDR3 is 14 residues. J was trimmed by 2 bases and V by 6 bases; bases with no gene match: 7. CDR1 is KGHSH and CDR2 is LQKENI in the germline V gene. The CDR3 loop is CASSTDRAAYEQYF. CDR3 sequence (DNA): TGTGCCAGCTCGACAGACAGGGCGGCCTACGAGCAGTACTTC. The full variable domain, with the rest looked up from reference TRBV18 and TRBJ2-7, is NAGVMQNPRHLVRRRGQEARLRCSPMKGHSHVYWYRQLPEEGLKFMVYLQKENIIDESGMPKERFSAEFPKEGPSILRIQQVVRGDSAAYFCASSTDRAAYEQYFGPGTRLTVT.

This clone was counted only a few times. This chain links TRBV19 with TRBJ1-2; D is perhaps TRBD1 (6 bases). Germline V gives CDR1 LNHDA, CDR2 SQIVND (reference sequence). The CDR3 contains 15 residues. Trimming pared 7 bases from V and 4 bases from J, leaving 19 bases between. The DNA of the CDR3 is TGTGCCAGTACTTCCCGGGGGGCGAGAATCTATGGCTACACCTTC. Translation: CASTSRGARIYGYTF.

Only a few counts were recorded for this clone. The rearrangement uses TRBV11-2 and TRBJ2-7; TRBD1 matches 9 bases. Germline CDR1 and CDR2: SGHAT and FQNNGV. V gave up 5 bases and J gave up 2 bases; unmatched junction bases: 7. The CDR3 sequence is 15 residues long. This CDR3 reads CASSGGQGGTYEQYF. As DNA, the CDR3 is TGTGCCAGCAGCGGGGGACAGGGCGGAACCTACGAGCAGTACTTC.

The chain recombines TRBV7-9 with TRBJ2-5; TRBD2 aligns across 13 bases. Germline V gene lookup returns CDR1 SEHNR and CDR2 FQNEAQ (reference sequence). The CDR3 length is 16 residues. Germline trimming cut 5 bases from V and 2 bases from J; bases unmatched to any gene: 5. CDR3 DNA: TGTGCCAGCAGCCTGACTAGCGGGGGGAATCAAGAGACCCAGTACTTC. It yields the protein CASSLTSGGNQETQYF.

This clone was detected only once. The rearrangement links TRBV28 to TRBJ1-4; D gene unclear. Between the trimmed V and J ends, which lost 11 bases and 6 bases, there was a span of 13 bases. Per germline, CDR1 MDHEN and CDR2 SYDVKM. The CDR3 has 12 amino acids. CDR3 coding DNA: TGTGCCTCGGGAGAACTGGATGAAAAACTGTTTTTT. Amino acids: CASGELDEKLFF.

This rearrangement joins TRBV19 to TRBJ2-2; 9 bases are shared with TRBD2. The CDR3 has 16 residues. Germline CDR1 reads LNHDA; CDR2 reads SQIVND (reference sequence). With V trimmed by 1 base and J by 4 bases, 4 bases remained unmatched. In DNA form, the CDR3 reads TGTGCCAGTAGTATAGGGACTAGCGTACCCACCGGGGAGCTGTTTTTT. This encodes CASSIGTSVPTGELFF. The variable domain in full, with the rest retrieved from reference TRBV19 and TRBJ2-2, is DGGITQSPKYLFRKEGQNVTLSCEQNLNHDAMYWYRQDPGQGLRLIYYSQIVNDFQKGDIAEGYSVSREKKESFPLTVTSAQKNPTAFYLCASSIGTSVPTGELFFGEGSRLTVL.

The V and J genes are TRBV10-3 and TRBJ2-6, with D perhaps TRBD1 (5 bases). The CDR3 has 13 amino acids. Trimming shortened V by 6 bases and J by 2 bases, and 5 bases separated the two germline ends. Germline V CDR1 and CDR2: ENHRY, SYGVKD. The CDR3 reads CAIRGPGANVLTF. The CDR3 bases are TGTGCCATCAGGGGGCCTGGGGCCAACGTCCTGACTTTC.

The chain combines TRBV4-1 with TRBJ1-2, with D tentatively TRBD1 (6 bases). Trimming stripped 0 bases from V and 5 bases from J, with 10 bases between. CDR1 and CDR2 from the germline V gene are MGHRA and YSYEKL. The CDR3 runs to 14 residues. CDR3 nucleotide sequence: TGCGCCAGCAGCCAAGATAGGGGGTGGTATGGCTACACCTTC. As protein: CASSQDRGWYGYTF.

The chain links TRBV7-9 to TRBJ2-7, with 7 bases fitting TRBD1. Losses at the gene ends were 1 base for V and 5 bases for J; bases not matched to a gene: 8. Germline assignment: CDR1 SEHNR and CDR2 FQNEAQ (reference sequence). This CDR3 region has 15 residues. The CDR3 bases are TGTGCCAGCAGCTTAGGAGCAGGGGGAATGGACGAGCAGTACGTC. Translated, it gives CASSLGAGGMDEQYV.

V usage is TRBV6-5 and J usage is TRBJ2-5; 8 positions match TRBD2. CDR1 MNHEY and CDR2 SVGAGI come from the germline V gene. V gave up 0 bases and J gave up 4 bases; unmatched junction bases: 4. CDR3 length: 15 amino acids. CDR3 in amino acids: CASSYSPAGGETQYF. DNA for the CDR3: TGTGCCAGCAGTTACTCGCCTGCGGGAGGAGAGACCCAGTACTTC.

CDR3 in DNA: TGTGCCAGCAGCCGGGACAGCTATAATTCACCCCTCCACTTT. Amino acids: CASSRDSYNSPLHF. The genes are TRBV6-5 and TRBJ1-6, with 7 bases matching TRBD1. V dropped 6 bases and J dropped 3; count of bases not matched to a gene: 2. The germline V gene encodes CDR1 MNHEY and CDR2 SVGAGI. The CDR3 is 14 residues long.

This clone came up a few times. The rearrangement uses TRBV4-3 and TRBJ2-7, with 7 bases matching TRBD2. In germline, CDR1 is LGHNA, CDR2 YSLEER. The V segment lost 2 bases and the J segment 2 bases; nucleotides outside the gene matches: 6. The CDR3 is 15 amino acids. CDR3 loop: CASSQFAGTTYEQYF. CDR3 DNA sequence: TGCGCCAGCAGCCAATTTGCAGGGACTACCTACGAGCAGTACTTC.

Notes on this clone: The same CDR3 is also encoded by other DNA sequences in this sample. The V gene is TRBV4-1, the J gene TRBJ2-3; 7 bases align to TRBD2. In germline, CDR1 is MGHRA, CDR2 YSYEKL. This CDR3 has 15 residues. V gave up 1 base and J gave up 3 bases; unmatched junction bases: 4. CDR3 sequence: CASSQVGGGTDTQYF. CDR3 DNA: TGCGCCAGCAGCCAAGTGGGGGGAGGGACAGATACGCAGTATTTT.

The CDR3 loop is CAASRSEPYNSPLHF. DNA of the CDR3: TGTGCCGCCTCGAGGTCGGAACCCTATAATTCACCCCTCCACTTT. The V gene is TRBV6-5, the J gene TRBJ1-6; D is unclear. This CDR3 has 15 amino acids. Per germline, CDR1 MNHEY and CDR2 SVGAGI. Trimming pared 11 bases from V and 2 bases from J, leaving 16 bases between.

The chain is built from TRBV15 and TRBJ2-7, with 9 bases lining up with TRBD2. Germline trimming cut 1 base from V and 6 bases from J; bases unmatched to any gene: 10. The CDR3 runs 16 residues. Germline V gene sequence: CDR1 LNHNV, CDR2 YYDKDF (reference sequence). In DNA form, the CDR3 reads TGTGCCACCAGCAGAGCCCTAGCGGGAACCACCTCCGAGCAGTACGTC. Translation: CATSRALAGTTSEQYV.

This clone was observed a handful of times. Germline and junction disagree at one end, which may indicate a read error. V is TRBV7-9 and J is TRBJ2-5, with a tentative D call TRBD1 (5 bases). Germline-derived CDR1 and CDR2 are SEHNR and FQNEAQ (reference sequence). The CDR3 is made up of 14 amino acids. Here the CDR3 reads CASTLDIDRETQYF. CDR3 in DNA: TGTGCCAGCACCTTAGATATAGACAGAGAGACCCAGTACTTC.

This clone occurred a few times. The rearrangement uses TRBV9 and TRBJ1-1, with no clear D. The CDR3 length is 15 residues. Germline CDR1 reads SGDLS; CDR2 reads YYNGEE. V dropped 0 bases and J dropped 3 bases, with 12 bases sitting between them. The DNA for the CDR3 is TGTGCCAGCAGCGTAGCGGGTGGCTCGTACACTGAAGCTTTCTTT. This sequence encodes CASSVAGGSYTEAFF.

The genes are TRBV3-1 (or the pseudogene TRBV3-2) and TRBJ1-3, with unresolved D. In germline, CDR1 is LGHDT, CDR2 YNNKEL (reference sequence). This CDR3 has 11 residues. The germline V and J ends were trimmed by 8 bases and 4 bases, with 6 bases remaining between them. The CDR3 DNA reads as TGTGCCAGCGGTCGGGGAAACACCATATATTTT. It codes for CASGRGNTIYF.

The CDR3 spells CATSRELAGGPGDEQYF. In DNA, the CDR3 is TGTGCCACCAGCAGAGAGCTAGCGGGGGGGCCAGGGGACGAGCAGTACTTC. V gene TRBV15 combines with J gene TRBJ2-7; 12 bases line up with TRBD2. Losses at the gene ends were 0 bases for V and 5 bases for J; bases not matched to a gene: 8. The CDR3 runs to 17 residues. In germline, CDR1 is LNHNV, CDR2 YYDKDF (reference sequence). Full variable domain (missing parts from reference TRBV15 and TRBJ2-7): DAMVIQNPRYQVTQFGKPVTLSCSQTLNHNVMYWYQQKSSQAPKLLFHYYDKDFNNEADTPDNFQSRRPNTSFCFLDIRSPGLGDTAMYLCATSRELAGGPGDEQYFGPGTRLTVT.

The V gene is TRBV3-1 (or the pseudogene TRBV3-2), the J gene TRBJ2-2, with TRBD2 as a possible D gene (6 bases). Per the germline V gene, CDR1 is LGHDT and CDR2 is YNNKEL (reference sequence). The CDR3 has 18 amino acids. The V end lost 4 bases, the J end lost 5 bases, and 23 bases lay between the germline ends. The CDR3 nucleotides read TGTGCCAGCAGCCCCCGAGGAGGGACTCCAGTGTTTACCGGGGAGCTGTTTTTT. Translating gives CASSPRGGTPVFTGELFF.